This T cell receptor (beta chain) was documented in a study of cytomegalovirus exposure and HLA in healthy donors. Germline V gives CDR1 SGHVS, CDR2 FQNEAQ. The CDR3 length is 16 residues. Trimming left V 7 bases short and J 4 bases short, with 22 bases between. PCR used 60 Vbeta primers and 13 Jbeta primers. TCRdb's copy holds only in-frame clones and misses some; the assay was immunoSEQ multiplex PCR. There are about 130,000 clones in the sample; around 85% occur only once, and 1.5% to 2% lies in the top ten. This sequence originates from a boy younger than 18 in good health and CMV-seronegative. The source material was PBMCs. The chain recombines TRBV7-8 with TRBJ1-2; no clear D gene. CDR3 residues: CASTPGRPAGFYGYTF. As DNA, the CDR3 is TGTGCCAGCACCCCCGGCCGCCCTGCGGGCTTCTATGGCTACACCTTC.